The 21 T cell receptor beta chains below were found in one sample sequenced in a study of CD8+ T cells in alopecia areata. Extracted RNA was reverse transcribed, and the resulting cDNA served as sequencing template. Measured with immunoSEQ multiplex PCR; TCRdb has only the in-frame clones, and not every one. The data show about 150,000 clones, about 87% seen once. This specimen was CD8+ T cells sorted from blood, taken at week 0. Every receptor here comes from a human donor with alopecia areata.

V usage is TRBV6-1 and J usage is TRBJ1-1; D gene unclear. V gave up 7 bases and J gave up 5 bases, with 17 bases separating them. CDR1 is MNHNS, CDR2 SASEGT, per germline. CDR3 size: 14 residues. CDR3 in amino acids: CASKARGGRTEAFF. Written as DNA, the CDR3 is TGTGCCAGCAAAGCCCGAGGTGGCCGTACTGAAGCTTTCTTT.

The CDR3 sequence: CASSPGTGGEGSNQPQHF. The CDR3 nucleotides are TGTGCCAGCAGCCCGGGGACAGGGGGCGAAGGTAGCAATCAGCCCCAGCATTTT. The chain combines TRBV11-1 with TRBJ1-5; 12 positions agree with TRBD1. The CDR3 totals 18 residues. The V gene's germline CDR1 is SGHAT and CDR2 FQDESV (reference sequence). V shed 5 bases, J shed 0 bases, and the junction held 8 bases outside the gene matches.

This chain connects TRBV30 to TRBJ1-5, with unresolved D. This CDR3 has 19 residues. Germline V gene sequence: CDR1 GTSNPN, CDR2 SVGIG (reference sequence). Between the trimmed V and J ends, which lost 4 bases and 0 bases, there was a span of 25 bases. The CDR3 sequence is CAWTKAREPDSDSNQPQHF. The CDR3 DNA follows: TGTGCCTGGACGAAGGCAAGGGAACCCGATTCTGATAGCAATCAGCCCCAGCATTTT.

The chain joins TRBV29-1 to TRBJ2-7; 9 bases line up with TRBD2. The CDR3 is 13 amino acids. The V gene's germline CDR1 is SQVTM and CDR2 ANQGSEA. The V segment lost 6 bases and the J segment 2 bases; nucleotides outside the gene matches: 5. The CDR3 spells CSVCLAGAYEQYF. In nucleotides, the CDR3 is TGCAGCGTGTGCTTAGCGGGGGCCTACGAGCAGTACTTC.

There are a few counts of this clone. V and J are TRBV5-4 and TRBJ2-7; no clear D gene. Trimming stripped 1 base from V and 0 bases from J, with 5 bases between. Germline lookup yields CDR1 SGHNT and CDR2 YYREEE (reference sequence). The CDR3 sequence is 13 residues long. For the CDR3, the DNA is TGTGCCAGCAGCTTGACGATCTCCTACGAGCAGTACTTC. This codes for CASSLTISYEQYF.

The chain is built from TRBV19 and TRBJ2-7; maybe TRBD1 (6 bases). V lost 3 bases to trimming and J lost 0 bases, with 9 bases between them. Germline V gene lookup returns CDR1 LNHDA and CDR2 SQIVND (reference sequence). This CDR3 region has 14 residues. Written as DNA, the CDR3 is TGTGCCAGTAGTATCGTGGGGGCCTCCTACGAGCAGTACTTC. This translates into CASSIVGASYEQYF.

The rearrangement uses TRBV29-1 and TRBJ1-1; tentatively, D is TRBD1 (5 bases). Trimming shortened V by 3 bases and J by 6 bases, and 14 bases separated the two germline ends. The CDR3 has 13 residues. CDR1 and CDR2 from the germline V gene are SQVTM and ANQGSEA. The CDR3 sequence: CSVDLGADAEAFF. CDR3 nucleotides: TGCAGCGTTGACCTCGGGGCAGATGCTGAAGCTTTCTTT.

This clone was seen a handful of times. J is TRBJ1-2 and V is TRBV4-1, with a weak D call TRBD1 (6 bases). Germline values: CDR1 MGHRA, CDR2 YSYEKL. The CDR3 runs to 16 residues. V was clipped by 1 base and J by 4 bases, with 16 bases between them. CDR3 residues: CASSQAGHRVIYGYTF. The DNA of the CDR3 is TGCGCCAGCAGCCAAGCGGGACACCGCGTTATCTATGGCTACACCTTC.

The chain carries TRBV19 and TRBJ2-7; D possibly corresponds to TRBD2 (5 bases). Trimming left V 6 bases short and J 6 bases short, with 18 bases between. Germline V gene sequence: CDR1 LNHDA, CDR2 SQIVND (reference sequence). CDR3 length: 14 residues. The CDR3 nucleotides read TGTGCCAGTAGCTCCGGGGTTTCGGGTGGCGAGCAGTACTTC. Its protein is CASSSGVSGGEQYF. Supplemented by reference TRBV19 and TRBJ2-7, the full variable domain reads DGGITQSPKYLFRKEGQNVTLSCEQNLNHDAMYWYRQDPGQGLRLIYYSQIVNDFQKGDIAEGYSVSREKKESFPLTVTSAQKNPTAFYLCASSSGVSGGEQYFGPGTRLTVT.

The genes are TRBV7-8 and TRBJ1-1; 7 bases agree with TRBD1. This CDR3 contains 15 residues. The J segment lost 1 base and the V segment lost 5 bases, leaving 7 bases of the junction unmatched. Germline-derived CDR1 and CDR2 are SGHVS and FQNEAQ. CDR3 nucleotide sequence: TGTGCCAGCAGCGGTGGGACAGCCGAGAACACTGAAGCTTTCTTT. This translates into CASSGGTAENTEAFF.

J is TRBJ2-1 and V is TRBV27, with 16 bases lining up with TRBD2. Germline CDR1 and CDR2: MNHEY and SMNVEV (reference sequence). The CDR3 has 16 amino acids. V gave up 5 bases and J gave up 4 bases; unmatched junction bases: 2. The CDR3 loop reads CASSPGLAGGYNEQFF. The CDR3 DNA reads TGTGCCAGCAGTCCGGGACTAGCGGGAGGGTACAATGAGCAGTTCTTC.

This chain's CDR3 is CASSYSAGRPYEQYF. CDR3 coding DNA: TGTGCCAGCAGTTACTCGGCGGGACGTCCTTACGAGCAGTACTTC. The chain couples TRBV6-5 to TRBJ2-7, with TRBD2 as a possible D gene (6 bases). With 0 bases removed from V and 4 bases from J, the gap between germline ends came to 13 bases. CDR1 is MNHEY and CDR2 is SVGAGI in the germline V gene. The CDR3 extends over 15 amino acids.

This chain connects TRBV4-1 to TRBJ2-7; 13 positions agree with TRBD2. Losses at the gene ends were 4 bases for V and 0 bases for J; bases not matched to a gene: 12. Germline CDR1 is MGHRA and CDR2 is YSYEKL. CDR3 length: 19 amino acids. The CDR3 coding sequence is TGCGCCAGCAGCCCACGGACTAGCGGGAGATTTGGGGGCTCCTACGAGCAGTACTTC. It is translated as CASSPRTSGRFGGSYEQYF.

V usage is TRBV7-6 and J usage is TRBJ1-1; D is undetermined. The CDR3 consists of 13 residues. V lost 3 bases to trimming and J lost 7 bases, with 12 bases between them. Germline CDR1 is SGHVS and CDR2 is FNYEAQ. The CDR3 nucleotides are TGTGCCAGCAGCTTTAACAGCGGGAGTGAAGCTTTCTTT. It translates to CASSFNSGSEAFF.

V gene TRBV2 combines with J gene TRBJ2-7; either TRBD1 or TRBD2 may supply D (5 bases each). From germline, CDR1 is SNHLY and CDR2 FYNNEI. This CDR3 has 20 residues. Trimming stripped 2 bases from V and 3 bases from J, with 29 bases between. This CDR3 is CASSEPKLGTVATDNYEQYF. CDR3 nucleotides: TGTGCCAGCAGTGAACCAAAATTAGGGACGGTTGCGACCGATAACTACGAGCAGTACTTC.

V is TRBV11-2 and J is TRBJ2-7; no definite D call. V was trimmed by 5 bases and J by 1 base, leaving 12 bases between them. This CDR3 contains 14 residues. The germline V gene encodes CDR1 SGHAT and CDR2 FQNNGV. CDR3 sequence (DNA): TGTGCCAGCAGCCTAGGCCCCCTTTCCTACGAGCAGTACTTC. It translates to CASSLGPLSYEQYF.

In this sample, this clone turned up once. The CDR3: CASSFSETSGDYEQYF. The CDR3 bases are TGTGCCAGCAGTTTCTCAGAGACTAGCGGGGATTACGAGCAGTACTTC. The chain joins TRBV6-6 to TRBJ2-7; TRBD2 matches 11 bases. Trimming at V came to 4 bases and at J to 4 bases, leaving 9 bases not matched to a gene. The CDR3 consists of 16 residues. Germline CDR1 and CDR2: MNHNY and SVGAGI (reference sequence).

The chain uses TRBV6-6 and TRBJ2-2; D is unresolved. Trimming shortened V by 9 bases and J by 1 base, and 9 bases separated the two germline ends. Germline CDR1 reads MNHNY; CDR2 reads SVGAGI (reference sequence). The CDR3 runs to 13 residues. CDR3 DNA sequence: TGTGCCAGTGGCGCGGAGAACACCGGGGAGCTGTTTTTT. Protein product: CASGAENTGELFF.

The chain uses TRBV25-1 and TRBJ2-5; TRBD2 matches at 7 bases. V lost 2 bases to trimming and J lost 1 base; unmatched junction nucleotides: 10. Germline values: CDR1 MGHDK, CDR2 SYGVNS. This CDR3 is 17 amino acids long. The CDR3 reads CASSEKGGASGQETQYF. The DNA for the CDR3 is TGTGCCAGCAGTGAAAAGGGAGGCGCTAGCGGCCAAGAGACCCAGTACTTC.

Note on this clone: Other nucleotide sequences in the sample specify the same CDR3. The rearrangement uses TRBV15 and TRBJ2-1; D is unresolved. Trimming cost V 1 base and J 0 bases, with 10 bases left between them. CDR1 and CDR2 (germline): LNHNV, YYDKDF (reference sequence). This CDR3 comprises 16 residues. The CDR3 nucleotides read TGTGCCACCAGCAGAGGAGTCCAGAGCTCCTACAATGAGCAGTTCTTC. Translated: CATSRGVQSSYNEQFF.

Note on this clone: The junction shows a germline mismatch at one end, possibly a read error. The rearrangement uses TRBV27 and TRBJ1-5, with D maybe TRBD1 (6 bases). The CDR3 runs 15 residues. The V gene's germline CDR1 is MNHEY and CDR2 SMNVEV (reference sequence). CDR3 loop: CASSFFGQSNEPQHF. The CDR3 DNA reads as TGTGCCAGCAGTTTTTTCGGACAGAGCAATGAGCCCCAGCATTTT.